This T cell receptor (beta chain) was identified during a study of T-cell memory formation after mild COVID-19. This clonotype was counted only a few times. Its target is not known. TCR alpha and TCR beta cDNA libraries with sample barcodes and UMIs came from 5'RACE using constant-segment primers. TCRdb passed the 5' RACE reads through MiXCR, listing each CDR3 protein once. The table shows 250,000 to 350,000 distinct CDR3 sequences, with about 17% occurring only once. Study-wide results and limits: Clones from the second wave (peaking day 37) had unconfirmed SARS-CoV-2 specificity. Among CD4+ contracting clones, most were CM and EM, and CD8+ ones EMRA.

The CDR3 contains 16 residues. Per germline, CDR1 SGHTA and CDR2 FQGTGA. Trimming at V came to 0 bases and at J to 2 bases, leaving 3 bases not matched to a gene. This chain links TRBV7-3 with TRBJ1-1, with TRBD1 matching 10 bases. This TCR was sampled from a man aged 18 to 29 who had mild COVID-19 (a few samples of this study predate the infection). Cell type and time point are not known. The sequenced sample consisted of PBMCs or a T cell subset sorted from them (not recorded which). CDR3 nucleotides: TGTGCCAGCAGCTTAACAGGGGACAGGGGCAACACTGAAGCTTTCTTT. Translating gives CASSLTGDRGNTEAFF.